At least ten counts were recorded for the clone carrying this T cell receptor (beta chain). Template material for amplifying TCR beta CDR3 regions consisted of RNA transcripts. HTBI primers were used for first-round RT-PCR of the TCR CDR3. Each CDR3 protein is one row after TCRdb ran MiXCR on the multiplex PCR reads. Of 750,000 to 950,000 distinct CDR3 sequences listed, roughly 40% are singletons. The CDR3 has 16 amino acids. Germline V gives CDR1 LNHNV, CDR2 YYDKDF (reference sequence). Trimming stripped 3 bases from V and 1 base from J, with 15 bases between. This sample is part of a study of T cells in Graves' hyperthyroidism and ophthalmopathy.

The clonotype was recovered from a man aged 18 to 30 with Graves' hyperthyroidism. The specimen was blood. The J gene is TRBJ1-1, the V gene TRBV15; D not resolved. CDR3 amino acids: CATSRTDLLQNTEAFF. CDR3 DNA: TGTGCCACCAGCAGGACGGACCTTTTACAGAACACTGAAGCTTTCTTT.